The rows below give T cell receptor beta chains drawn from one sample of a study of cytomegalovirus exposure and HLA in healthy donors. Method: immunoSEQ multiplex PCR; TCRdb's copy keeps in-frame clones and lacks some. The data hold roughly 270,000 clones, with around 87% observed a single time. Sequencing was carried out using PBMCs. The receptors were sampled from a woman aged 18-35 years in good health and CMV-seronegative. Each CDR3 is given with its conserved first and last residue. The D gene is left open where the match is weak. Not every row has a clone size; where given, it reads once, few, many or a size class.

.	TRBJ2-2	TRBV15	TRBD1	TGTGCCACCGGGACAGGGGGCTCGACCGGGGAGCTGTTTTTT	CATGTGGSTGELFF
.	TRBJ1-3	TRBV5-1	.	TGCGCCAGCAAAGGGGTCAGAAACACCATATATTTT	CASKGVRNTIYF
once	TRBJ2-7	TRBV5-6	TRBD2	TGTGCCAGCAGCTTAAGACTAGCGGGAAAAGCGGGATCCTACGAGCAGTACTTC	CASSLRLAGKAGSYEQYF
few	TRBJ2-7	TRBV28	.	TGTGCCAGCAGTCCTGATTTGAGCTCCTACGAGCAGTACTTC	CASSPDLSSYEQYF
.	TRBJ1-2	TRBV5-4	.	TGTGCCAGCAGCTACGACAGGCCCCTTAACTATGGCTACACCTTC	CASSYDRPLNYGYTF
once	TRBJ2-1	TRBV5-1	.	TGCGCCAGCAAGATAGGAGGCCAGTACAATGAGCAGTTCTTC	CASKIGGQYNEQFF
.	TRBJ2-1	TRBV5-1	TRBD2	TGCGCCAGCAGCTTTAGCGGGGGGCGCGGTCCTGAGCAGTTCTTC	CASSFSGGRGPEQFF
once	TRBJ2-2	TRBV7-2	.	TGTGCCAGCAGCTCGGGACTGGCGAACACCGGGGAGCTGTTTTTT	CASSSGLANTGELFF
.	TRBJ2-1	TRBV29-1	TRBD2	TGCAGCGTTGGGCGGGAGGGCCGTGCGAATGAGCAGTTCTTC	CSVGREGRANEQFF
few	TRBJ2-3	TRBV5-1	TRBD2	TGCGCCAGCAGCTCCGGTTCCGGGCTAGCGGGAGTTAAAACAGATACGCAGTATTTT	CASSSGSGLAGVKTDTQYF
.	TRBJ1-2	TRBV28	TRBD1	TGTGCCAGCCAATCATGGGGACAGCTTAACTATGGCTACACCTTC	CASQSWGQLNYGYTF
.	TRBJ1-1	TRBV14	.	TGTGCCAGCAGCCAGACCAGGGTCACTGAAGCTTTCTTT	CASSQTRVTEAFF
.	TRBJ2-7	TRBV14	.	TGTGCCAGCAGCCCCCGACTATCTGGACGGCCTTCCTACTTC	CASSPRLSGRPSYF
.	TRBJ1-3	TRBV5-1	.	TGCGCCAGCAGCTTGGGGCAGGGTAGATTCGACACCATATATTTT	CASSLGQGRFDTIYF
.	TRBJ2-1	TRBV28	TRBD1	TGTGCCAGCAGCTACATCACGACAGGGGACGGGTTCTTC	CASSYITTGDGFF
.	TRBJ2-5	TRBV4-3	.	TGCGCCAGCAGCCAAGATACTCGGGGGCAAGAGACCCAGTACTTC	CASSQDTRGQETQYF
.	TRBJ1-2	TRBV4-1	TRBD1	TGCGCCAGCAGCCAAGAATTTTACAGGGGCGATGGCTACACCTTC	CASSQEFYRGDGYTF
.	TRBJ2-3	TRBV5-1	.	TGCGCCAGCAGCCCCAGGGGGGCAGATACGCAGTATTTT	CASSPRGADTQYF
.	TRBJ1-1	TRBV7-9	.	TGTGCCAGCAGCTTGGGGGGGGTTTGGGGAAACACTGAAGCTTTCTTT	CASSLGGVWGNTEAFF
.	TRBJ1-2	TRBV6-6	.	TGTGCCAGCAGCTCCTACGGGACTTACACCTTC	CASSSYGTYTF
.	TRBJ2-2	TRBV7-2	.	TGTGCCAGCAGTTGGGCCTCGAACACCGGGGAGCTGTTTTTT	CASSWASNTGELFF
.	TRBJ2-3	TRBV6-4	TRBD1	TGTGCCAGCAGTGAATATCTAGGACAGGGGACAGATACGCAGTATTTT	CASSEYLGQGTDTQYF
few	TRBJ1-5	TRBV6-5	.	TGTGCCAGCAGGGTCGGGAGCAATCAGCCCCAGCATTTT	CASRVGSNQPQHF
.	TRBJ2-7	TRBV18	TRBD2	TGTGCCAGCTCACCGGGACTAGCGGGAGCCGGTGAGCAGTACTTC	CASSPGLAGAGEQYF
.	TRBJ1-2	TRBV6-5	.	TGTGCCAGCCCACCGTCGGACTACTATGGCTACACCTTC	CASPPSDYYGYTF
.	TRBJ2-7	TRBV28	TRBD2	TGTGCCAGCAGTCCCCGGGGAGGGCTCGGCGAGCAGTACTTC	CASSPRGGLGEQYF
.	TRBJ2-2	TRBV4-1	.	TGCGCCAGCAGCCAACCGCGCGCCGGGACAAACACCGGGGAGCTGTTTTTT	CASSQPRAGTNTGELFF
.	TRBJ2-4	TRBV5-6	TRBD1	TGTGCCAGCAGCTCCGGGACAGGGAGTGACATTCAGTACTTC	CASSSGTGSDIQYF
.	TRBJ2-1	TRBV12-5	TRBD2	TGTGCTAGTGGACCGACGGGACTAGGGTCTAGTGAGCAGTTCTTC	CASGPTGLGSSEQFF
few	TRBJ1-1	TRBV7-3	.	TGTGCCAGCAGCTTTCGGGGAGTGAACACTGAAGCTTTCTTT	CASSFRGVNTEAFF
.	TRBJ1-4	TRBV7-8	.	TGTGCCAGCAGCCCCCGCAGTGCAACTAATGAAAAACTGTTTTTT	CASSPRSATNEKLFF
.	TRBJ1-3	TRBV28	.	TGTGCCAGCGTTCTGGGGACATCTGGAAACACCATATATTTT	CASVLGTSGNTIYF
.	TRBJ2-3	TRBV27	.	TGTGCCAGCAGTTGGAGGAGCCAACCAGATACGCAGTATTTT	CASSWRSQPDTQYF
.	TRBJ1-3	TRBV4-1	.	TGCGCCAGCAGCCAGACCAGGGGTCCTGGAAACACCATATATTTT	CASSQTRGPGNTIYF
few	TRBJ1-1	TRBV6-1	.	TGTGCCAGCAGTCCCGACTGGGAGGGAGCTGAAGCTTTCTTT	CASSPDWEGAEAFF
.	TRBJ2-1	TRBV7-8	TRBD2	TGTGCCAGCCTTTTGGGGGGAGGGCAGTACAATGAGCAGTTCTTC	CASLLGGGQYNEQFF
.	TRBJ2-7	TRBV9	TRBD2	TGTGCCAGCAGCGTAGGCGGGAGCGCATCCAACGAGCAGTACTTC	CASSVGGSASNEQYF
.	TRBJ2-2	TRBV28	.	TGTGCCAGCAGTTCCGTGCGTAGGGAGCAAACCGGGGAGCTGTTTTTT	CASSSVRREQTGELFF
.	TRBJ1-6	TRBV7-9	TRBD1	TGTGCCAGCAGCCCGAAGGACAGGGGGCGGTCACCCCTCCACTTT	CASSPKDRGRSPLHF
.	TRBJ1-1	TRBV5-1	TRBD1	TGCGCCAGCAGATTAACAGGGGTGAACACTGAAGCTTTCTTT	CASRLTGVNTEAFF
.	TRBJ2-2	TRBV9	.	TGTGCCAGCAGCGTAATAGCGGACAACACCGGGGAGCTGTTTTTT	CASSVIADNTGELFF
.	TRBJ2-5	TRBV5-6	TRBD1	TGTGCCAGCAGCTTGGCCCTCGGACAGGGACAAGAGACCCAGTACTTC	CASSLALGQGQETQYF
.	TRBJ2-3	TRBV19	TRBD2	TGTGCCAGTAGTATCGCTCCGACAACACATAGCGGGACCCTTACGCAGTATTTT	CASSIAPTTHSGTLTQYF
.	TRBJ2-7	TRBV28	TRBD1	TGTGCCAGCAGTTCTCCGGGACAGGGGTCCTTCTCTTACGAGCAGTACTTC	CASSSPGQGSFSYEQYF
.	TRBJ1-1	TRBV19	TRBD1	TGTGCCAGTAAGGCAGGGGGCCGACTGAACACTGAAGCTTTCTTT	CASKAGGRLNTEAFF
.	TRBJ1-2	TRBV27	TRBD1	TGTGCCAGCAGTTTATCCCGGACAGGGGATGGCTACACCTTC	CASSLSRTGDGYTF
.	TRBJ1-2	TRBV10-3	.	TGTGCCATCAGTGAGTCGTATGACACCCTCTATGGCTACACCTTC	CAISESYDTLYGYTF
.	TRBJ1-1	TRBV6-1	TRBD1	TGTGCCAGCAGGTTGGGACAGAGGAACACTGAAGCTTTCTTT	CASRLGQRNTEAFF
.	TRBJ2-2	TRBV9	.	TGTGCCAGTAGACCAGGGACGAACACCGGGGAGCTGTTTTTT	CASRPGTNTGELFF
.	TRBJ2-1	TRBV4-1	TRBD2	TGCGCCAGCAGCCAAGCGGGGAGCGGGACTGGCAATGAGCAGTTCTTC	CASSQAGSGTGNEQFF
.	TRBJ2-7	TRBV7-8	TRBD1	TGTGCCAGCAGCTTAGGACAGGGGGCCCTCTACGAGCAGTACTTC	CASSLGQGALYEQYF
few	TRBJ2-7	TRBV11-2	TRBD2	TGTGCCAGCAGCGGAAGCGGGATCTACGAGCAGTACTTC	CASSGSGIYEQYF
.	TRBJ2-1	TRBV28	.	TGTGCCAGCAGTTCCTCCGGGACACCCAAATACAATGAGCAGTTCTTC	CASSSSGTPKYNEQFF
.	TRBJ1-2	TRBV28	.	TGTGCCAGCAGTTGGTATCGACAGAACTATGGCTACACCTTC	CASSWYRQNYGYTF
.	TRBJ1-2	TRBV27	.	TGTGCCAGCAGTGCTCAGGGGTCGTCGTACTATGGCTACACCTTC	CASSAQGSSYYGYTF